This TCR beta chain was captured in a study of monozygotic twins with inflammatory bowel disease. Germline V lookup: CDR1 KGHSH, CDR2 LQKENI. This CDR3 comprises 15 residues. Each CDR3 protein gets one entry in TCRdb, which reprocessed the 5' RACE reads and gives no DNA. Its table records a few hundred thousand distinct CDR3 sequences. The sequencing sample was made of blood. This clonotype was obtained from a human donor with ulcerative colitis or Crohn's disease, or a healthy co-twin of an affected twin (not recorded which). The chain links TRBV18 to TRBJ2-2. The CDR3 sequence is CASSPRAVSTGELFF.